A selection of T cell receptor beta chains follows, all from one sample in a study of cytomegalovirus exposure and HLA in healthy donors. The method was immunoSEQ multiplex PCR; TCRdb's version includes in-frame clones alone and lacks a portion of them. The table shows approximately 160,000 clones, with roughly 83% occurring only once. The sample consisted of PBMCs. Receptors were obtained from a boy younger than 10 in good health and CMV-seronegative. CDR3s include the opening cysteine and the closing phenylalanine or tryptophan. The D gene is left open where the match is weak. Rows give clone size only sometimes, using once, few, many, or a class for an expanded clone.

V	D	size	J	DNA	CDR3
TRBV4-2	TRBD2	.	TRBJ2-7	TGTGCCAGCAGCCAACCAAAACTAGCGGGAGTGAGGTACGAGCAGTACTTC	CASSQPKLAGVRYEQYF
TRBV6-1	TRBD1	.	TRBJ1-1	TGTGCCAGCAGACCCGACAGGGTGGGGACTGAAGCTTTCTTT	CASRPDRVGTEAFF
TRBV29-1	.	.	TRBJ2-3	TGCAGCGTTGAACGGGGATCTAGCACAGATACGCAGTATTTT	CSVERGSSTDTQYF
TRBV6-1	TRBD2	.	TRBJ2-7	TGTGCCAGCAGTGTTTCTAGCGGAGTGACCTCCTACGAGCAGTACTTC	CASSVSSGVTSYEQYF
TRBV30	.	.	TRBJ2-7	TGTGCCTGGAGTTCACCGGGAGCTACACTATACGAGCAGTACTTC	CAWSSPGATLYEQYF
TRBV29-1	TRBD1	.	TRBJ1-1	TGCAGCGCCGGGGACAGGGGGAACACTGAAGCTTTCTTT	CSAGDRGNTEAFF
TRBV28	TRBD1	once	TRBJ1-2	TGTGCCAGCAGTTTCAGGGGGAGTCTTTTAGGATATGGCTACACCTTC	CASSFRGSLLGYGYTF
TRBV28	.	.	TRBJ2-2	TGTGCCAGCAGTTTAAGGGGAATGAGGACCGGGGAGCTGTTTTTT	CASSLRGMRTGELFF
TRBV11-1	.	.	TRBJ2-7	TGTGCCAGCAGCTTATGGCTGGGCCCCTCTTCCTACGAGCAGTACTTC	CASSLWLGPSSYEQYF
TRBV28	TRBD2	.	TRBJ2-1	TGTGCCAGCAGCGATAGGACTAGCGGGAGTCGTAGCCGCTACAATGAGCAGTTCTTC	CASSDRTSGSRSRYNEQFF
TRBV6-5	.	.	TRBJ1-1	TGTGCCAGCGGGCCTCGTAACACTGAAGCTTTCTTT	CASGPRNTEAFF
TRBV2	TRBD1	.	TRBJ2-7	TGTGCCAGCAGTGAAGGGACAGGGAGGAGCTCCTACGAGCAGTACTTC	CASSEGTGRSSYEQYF
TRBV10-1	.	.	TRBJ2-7	TGCGCCAGCAGTGAGTCGAAACAGGGCAGGACCCTCTACGAGCAGTACTTC	CASSESKQGRTLYEQYF
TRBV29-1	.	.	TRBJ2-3	TGCAGCGGGGGACACATCTATGGAGGAGATACGCAGTATTTT	CSGGHIYGGDTQYF
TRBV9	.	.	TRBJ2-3	TGTGCCAGCGGAGGAGGGGTTGCAGATACGCAGTATTTT	CASGGGVADTQYF
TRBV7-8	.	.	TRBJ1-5	TGTGCCAGCAGCTCAACTCGGCAGGGGTTTGGCAATCAGCCCCAGCATTTT	CASSSTRQGFGNQPQHF
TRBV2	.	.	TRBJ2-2	TGTGCCAGCAGTGAAGAGGGGGGGCGGAACACCGGGGAGCTGTTTTTT	CASSEEGGRNTGELFF
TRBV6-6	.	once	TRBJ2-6	TGTGCCAGCAGTTACTCAGGGGGGGCTGGGGCCAACGTCCTGACTTTC	CASSYSGGAGANVLTF
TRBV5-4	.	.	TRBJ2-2	TGTGCCAGCAGTGAGGGCGGGGAGCTGTTTTTT	CASSEGGELFF
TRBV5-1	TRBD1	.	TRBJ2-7	TGCGCCAGCAGCTTACAGGGACAGGGTAGCTCCTACGAGCAGTACTTC	CASSLQGQGSSYEQYF
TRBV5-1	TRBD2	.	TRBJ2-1	TGCGCCAGCAGCTTTGGGACTAGCGGTCGGAATGAGCAGTTCTTC	CASSFGTSGRNEQFF
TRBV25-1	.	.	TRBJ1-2	TGTGCCAGCAGTGAATTTAAGGACACCTCTCACTATGGCTACACCTTC	CASSEFKDTSHYGYTF
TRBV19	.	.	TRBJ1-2	TGTGCCAGTAGTATCGGGACACAACACTATGGCTACACCTTC	CASSIGTQHYGYTF
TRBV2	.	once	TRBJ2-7	TGTGCCAGCAACCCTACCTCCTACGAGCAGTACTTC	CASNPTSYEQYF
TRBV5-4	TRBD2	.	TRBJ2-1	TGTGCCAGCAGCCGCGGGACTACGACCTACAATGAGCAGTTCTTC	CASSRGTTTYNEQFF
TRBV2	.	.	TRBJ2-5	TGTGCCAGCAGTGAAGTTCCGGGAGAAGAGACCCAGTACTTC	CASSEVPGEETQYF
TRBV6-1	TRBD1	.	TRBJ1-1	TGTGCCAGCAGCCGGACAGGGATTCAGACTGAAGCTTTCTTT	CASSRTGIQTEAFF
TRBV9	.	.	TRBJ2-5	TGTGCCAGCAGCGGGGGGGTGGTAGCAGCTGAAGAGACCCAGTACTTC	CASSGGVVAAEETQYF
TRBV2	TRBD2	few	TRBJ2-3	TGTGCCAGGGGGCCCCTAGCGGGAGGGACAGATACGCAGTATTTT	CARGPLAGGTDTQYF
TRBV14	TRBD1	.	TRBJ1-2	TGTGCCAGCAGCCCGGACAGGGGCTATGGCTACACCTTC	CASSPDRGYGYTF
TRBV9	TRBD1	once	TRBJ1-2	TGTGCCAGCAGCCCCAGGGACAGGGGATATGACTATGGCTACACCTTC	CASSPRDRGYDYGYTF
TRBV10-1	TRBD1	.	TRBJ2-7	TGCGCCAGCAGTGGGGACAGGGCGGGCGAGCAGTACTTC	CASSGDRAGEQYF
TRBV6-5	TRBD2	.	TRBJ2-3	TGTGCCAGCAGTTACTCTCCCGGACTAGCGGGAGATACGCAGTATTTT	CASSYSPGLAGDTQYF
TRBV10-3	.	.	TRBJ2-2	TGTGCCATCAGTAAAGGCAGGGTTCACACCGGGGAGCTGTTTTTT	CAISKGRVHTGELFF
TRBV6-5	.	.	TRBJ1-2	TGTGCCAGCAGGATGACAGGCTTATATGGCTACACCTTC	CASRMTGLYGYTF
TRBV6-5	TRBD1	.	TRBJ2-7	TGTGCCAGCAGTCGCGACAGGGGGGCCTACGAGCAGTACTTC	CASSRDRGAYEQYF
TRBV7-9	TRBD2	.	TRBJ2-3	TGTGCCAGCAGCTTAATGACTAGCGGGGCAGATACGCAGTATTTT	CASSLMTSGADTQYF
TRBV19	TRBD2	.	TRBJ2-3	TGTGCCAGTAGTAATGGGGGACTAGCGGCAGATACGCAGTATTTT	CASSNGGLAADTQYF
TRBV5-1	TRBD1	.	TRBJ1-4	TGCGCCAGCAGCTTGGGGGGCGGGACAGGGAAACATGAAAAACTGTTTTTT	CASSLGGGTGKHEKLFF
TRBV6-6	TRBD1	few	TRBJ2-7	TGTGCCAGCAGCACAATCCCGGGACAGGTTTTCTACGAGCAGTACTTC	CASSTIPGQVFYEQYF
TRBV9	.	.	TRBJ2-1	TGTGCCAGCAGCGTAGGCAGGTCCTACAATGAGCAGTTCTTC	CASSVGRSYNEQFF
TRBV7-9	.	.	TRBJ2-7	TGTGCCAGCAGCTTAGCGCGGGCCAGCGCTACGTCCGAGCAGTACTTC	CASSLARASATSEQYF
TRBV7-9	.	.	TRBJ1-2	TGTGCCAGCAGCTTTCAACCTATCGCCTATGGCTACACCTTC	CASSFQPIAYGYTF
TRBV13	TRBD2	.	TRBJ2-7	TGTGCCAGCGCGACTCCGGGACTAGCGGGCAGCTCCTACGAGCAGTACTTC	CASATPGLAGSSYEQYF
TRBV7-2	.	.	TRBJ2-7	TGTGCCAGCAGCCGCCCCGACAATAGCGTGGACGAGCAGTACTTC	CASSRPDNSVDEQYF
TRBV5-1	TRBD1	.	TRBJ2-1	TGCGCCAGCAGCTTGGGGGGGGGACAGGGGAACGATGAGCAGTTCTTC	CASSLGGGQGNDEQFF
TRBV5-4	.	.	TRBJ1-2	TGTGCCAGCAGCCCCAGATTGGGGGCGGGCTACACCTTC	CASSPRLGAGYTF
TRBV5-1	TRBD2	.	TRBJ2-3	TGCGCCAGTTGGGCGGGAGGTGGCACAGATACGCAGTATTTT	CASWAGGGTDTQYF
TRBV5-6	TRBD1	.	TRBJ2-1	TGTGCCAGCAGCTGGACAGGGGCGATCTACAATGAGCAGTTCTTC	CASSWTGAIYNEQFF
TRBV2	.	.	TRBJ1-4	TGTGCCAGCAGTGATGGGCAGGGGAATGAAAAACTGTTTTTT	CASSDGQGNEKLFF
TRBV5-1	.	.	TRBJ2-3	TGCGCCAGCGCCCGGGAGCCCAGCACAGATACGCAGTATTTT	CASAREPSTDTQYF
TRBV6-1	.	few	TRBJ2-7	TGTGCCAGCAGTCGGCGAGGCTTTTTACTCCACGAGCAGTACTTC	CASSRRGFLLHEQYF
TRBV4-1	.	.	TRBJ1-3	TGCGCCAGCAGCCAAGGGACAGTCTCTGGAAACACCATATATTTT	CASSQGTVSGNTIYF
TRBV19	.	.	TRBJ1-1	TGTGCCAGTACCCTATTGAACGGGAGGGAGAACACTGAAGCTTTCTTT	CASTLLNGRENTEAFF